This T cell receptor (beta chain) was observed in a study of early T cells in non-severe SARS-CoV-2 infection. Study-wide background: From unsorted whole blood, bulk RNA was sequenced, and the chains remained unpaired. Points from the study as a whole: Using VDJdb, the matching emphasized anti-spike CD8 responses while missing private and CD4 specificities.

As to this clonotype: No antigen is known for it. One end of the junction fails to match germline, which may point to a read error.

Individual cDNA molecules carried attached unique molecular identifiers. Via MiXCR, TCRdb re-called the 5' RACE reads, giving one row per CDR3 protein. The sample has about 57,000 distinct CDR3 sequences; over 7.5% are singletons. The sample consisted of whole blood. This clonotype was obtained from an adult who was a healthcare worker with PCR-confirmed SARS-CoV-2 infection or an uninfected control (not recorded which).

The CDR3 nucleotides read TGCAGCGTTGAGGGAGGCGGGAGTTCCTCCGAGCAGTACTTC. It is translated as CSVEGGGSSSEQYF. The chain uses TRBV29-1 and TRBJ2-7, with 7 nucleotides matching TRBD2. The CDR3 sequence is 14 residues long. The germline gives CDR1 SQVTM, CDR2 ANQGSEA.